One and the same sample provided the 12 T cell receptor beta chains below, sequenced in a study of blood T cells in healthy people across ages. With a J-beta primer mix and a sample-barcoded 5' primer, a second PCR ran about 7 to 11 cycles. TCRdb re-called the 5' RACE reads with MiXCR, one entry per CDR3 protein. The sample consists of 700,000 to 850,000 distinct CDR3 sequences, about 36% of them appearing once. The sample was blood. Every receptor here comes from a man between 18 and 29 years old in good health.

In its sample, this clonotype was seen many times. The J gene is TRBJ2-7, the V gene TRBV12-3 or TRBV12-4, with D tentatively TRBD1 or TRBD2 (6 bases each). Trimming took 1 base from V and 3 from J, leaving 19 bases between them. CDR3 length: 17 residues. The CDR3 sequence is CASSLVWGAPTGYEQYF. The CDR3 DNA follows: TGTGCCAGCAGTTTAGTGTGGGGGGCCCCGACCGGCTACGAGCAGTACTTC.

This clonotype has a single count. This chain uses TRBV29-1 with TRBJ2-5; no reliable D call. The assigned J gene may be wrong: the sequence end matches TRBJ2-7 better. CDR1 is SQVTM, CDR2 ANQGSEA, per germline. The CDR3 contains 12 residues. The CDR3 sequence: CSGSSGPYEQYF. CDR3 sequence (DNA): TGCAGCGGTAGTTCGGGTCCCTACGAGCAGTACTTC.

This clonotype was counted between two and nine times. The rearrangement uses TRBV3-1 and TRBJ2-4; D gene unclear. The V end was cut by 0 bases, the J end by 2 bases, with 5 bases between. The CDR3 is made up of 14 amino acids. The germline gives CDR1 LGHDT, CDR2 YNNKEL (reference sequence). The CDR3 here is CASSQDPPKNIQYF. CDR3 bases: TGTGCCAGCAGCCAAGACCCTCCCAAAAACATTCAGTACTTC.

This clonotype came up many times. The chain links TRBV4-3 to TRBJ2-1; tentatively, D is TRBD1 (6 bases). Germline V lookup: CDR1 LGHNA, CDR2 YSLEER. This CDR3 is built from 14 residues. The ends were cut back, 2 bases at V and 7 bases at J, with 12 bases in the middle. CDR3 DNA sequence: TGCGCCAGCAGCCAACAAACAGGGTGGAATGAGCAGTTCTTC. This codes for CASSQQTGWNEQFF.

This chain connects TRBV19 to TRBJ2-1; 7 bases are shared with TRBD1. V shed 5 bases, J shed 5 bases, and the junction held 6 bases outside the gene matches. CDR3 length equals 14 residues. CDR1 and CDR2 from the germline V gene are LNHDA and SQIVND (reference sequence). The CDR3 sequence: CASSGRDRDNEQFF. In DNA form, the CDR3 reads TGTGCCAGTAGTGGTCGGGACAGAGACAATGAGCAGTTCTTC.

This clonotype was seen a few times. The chain links TRBV7-8 to TRBJ1-2; a weak D match, TRBD1 (6 bases). The V end lost 5 bases, the J end lost 6 bases, and 13 bases lay between the germline ends. The CDR3 covers 13 residues. Looked up from germline, CDR1 is SGHVS and CDR2 is FQNEAQ. The CDR3 sequence is CASSRRGADGYTF. The CDR3 nucleotides read TGTGCCAGCAGCCGAAGGGGGGCGGATGGCTACACCTTC.

This clonotype has more than one count but fewer than ten. The V and J genes are TRBV4-1 and TRBJ1-1; no firm D call. Looked up from germline, CDR1 is MGHRA and CDR2 is YSYEKL. This CDR3 has 14 residues. V lost 2 bases and J lost 8, with 15 bases in between. This CDR3 is CASSQSPGSPEAFF. The CDR3 nucleotides read TGCGCCAGCAGCCAAAGTCCCGGATCCCCCGAAGCTTTCTTT.

This clonotype turned up a few times. The chain carries TRBV2 and TRBJ2-3, with D perhaps TRBD1 (5 bases). The CDR3 spans 15 residues. CDR1 is SNHLY, CDR2 FYNNEI, per germline. V lost 5 bases and J 0 bases, leaving 12 bases between the germline ends. In DNA form, the CDR3 reads TGTGCCAGCAGTTCCGACAGTACTAGCACAGATACGCAGTATTTT. It is translated as CASSSDSTSTDTQYF. Using reference TRBV2 and TRBJ2-3 for the parts outside the CDR3, the full variable domain is EPEVTQTPSHQVTQMGQEVILRCVPISNHLYFYWYRQILGQKVEFLVSFYNNEISEKSEIFDDQFSVERPDGSNFTLKIRSTKLEDSAMYFCASSSDSTSTDTQYFGPGTRLTVL.

The chain carries TRBV6-1 and TRBJ2-4; the D is unclear. Looked up from germline, CDR1 is MNHNS and CDR2 is SASEGT. This CDR3 spans 13 amino acids. V was trimmed by 7 bases and J by 4 bases, leaving 11 bases between them. The CDR3 region has the DNA TGTGCCAGCACCTGGTCAGATAAAAACATTCAGTACTTC. Its protein product is CASTWSDKNIQYF.

This clonotype was counted at least ten times. The chain couples TRBV6-2 or TRBV6-3 to TRBJ2-7; the D is unclear. CDR3 length equals 12 residues. The germline gives CDR1 MNHEY, CDR2 SVGEGT. Deletions cut 0 bases from V and 4 bases from J, with 4 bases between. The CDR3 DNA reads as TGTGCCAGCAGTTACTCGTCATACGAGCAGTACTTC. Its translation: CASSYSSYEQYF.

A remark on this clonotype: A much larger clone sits a single nucleotide away, making a read error possible. This chain links TRBV20-1 with TRBJ2-7; D is unresolved. Trimming shortened V by 3 bases and J by 5 bases, and 11 bases separated the two germline ends. The CDR3 is 12 residues long. Per germline, CDR1 DFQATT and CDR2 SNEGSKA (reference sequence). As DNA, the CDR3 is TGCAGTGCTAGGAAAGAGAGCGACGAGCAGTACTTC. Encoded protein: CSARKESDEQYF.

At least ten counts were recorded for this clonotype. The chain couples TRBV4-1 to TRBJ1-5, with D perhaps matching TRBD1 (6 bases). Trimming took off 8 bases at V and 0 bases at J, with 17 bases between the two ends. The germline V gene encodes CDR1 MGHRA and CDR2 YSYEKL. The CDR3 has 16 residues. In DNA form, the CDR3 reads TGCGCCAGCCGAAAAGGGGGAGGCGATAGCAATCAGCCCCAGCATTTT. Protein product: CASRKGGGDSNQPQHF.